The 25 T cell receptor beta chains below were found in one sample sequenced in a study of T cell changes during pregnancy in multiple sclerosis. The assay was immunoSEQ multiplex PCR, and TCRdb's table has in-frame clones only and misses some. The table lists about 28,000 clones, roughly 87% of them singletons. Sequencing used CD4+ T cells from peripheral blood mononuclear cells, obtained in the second trimester of pregnancy. The source is a female donor with multiple sclerosis, enrolled in a pregnancy study.

This chain links TRBV5-1 with TRBJ1-2, with D uncertain. Germline CDR1 is SGHRS and CDR2 is YFSETQ. Trimming removed 1 base at V and 4 bases at J, with 11 bases between. The CDR3 sequence is 14 residues long. Here the CDR3 reads CASSLNLGSYGYTF. Written as DNA, the CDR3 is TGCGCCAGCAGCTTGAATCTTGGGAGCTATGGCTACACCTTC. Together with reference TRBV5-1 and TRBJ1-2, the CDR3 gives the full variable domain: KAGVTQTPRYLIKTRGQQVTLSCSPISGHRSVSWYQQTPGQGLQFLFEYFSETQRNKGNFPGRFSGRQFSNSRSEMNVSTLELGDSALYLCASSLNLGSYGYTFGSGTRLTVV.

The table lists this clone with a few counts. The rearrangement links TRBV10-3 to TRBJ2-7; perhaps TRBD1 as D (6 bases). V gave up 6 bases and J gave up 0 bases, with 9 bases separating them. Germline lookup yields CDR1 ENHRY and CDR2 SYGVKD. CDR3 length: 13 residues. CDR3 residues: CAISRDISYEQYF. CDR3 sequence (DNA): TGTGCCATCAGCCGGGACATCTCCTACGAGCAGTACTTC.

This chain uses TRBV11-2 with TRBJ1-6, with 9 positions matching TRBD1. Germline V gene lookup returns CDR1 SGHAT and CDR2 FQNNGV. V lost 3 bases and J lost 10; bases outside the gene matches: 7. The CDR3 sequence is 15 residues long. The CDR3 region has the DNA TGTGCCAGCAGCTTCGGGACAGGGAAGGGCTCACCCCTCCACTTT. This codes for CASSFGTGKGSPLHF.

This clone was detected a few times. CDR3 in DNA: TGTGCCAGCAGAGCACAGGGCAGTTCACCCCTCCACTTT. Protein sequence: CASRAQGSSPLHF. V is TRBV28 and J is TRBJ1-6; the D gene is possibly TRBD1 (6 bases). In germline, CDR1 is MDHEN, CDR2 SYDVKM. Trimming removed 6 bases from V and 9 bases from J, with 12 bases in between. The CDR3 contains 13 residues.

The chain joins TRBV10-3 to TRBJ2-2; possible D gene TRBD2, 7 bases. Germline CDR1 ENHRY, CDR2 SYGVKD. This CDR3 is built from 15 residues. V dropped 6 bases and J dropped 1 base, with 12 bases sitting between them. The CDR3 bases are TGTGCCATCAGGCGAGGGGGGGGGAACACCGGGGAGCTGTTTTTT. The encoded protein is CAIRRGGGNTGELFF.

The chain joins TRBV10-3 to TRBJ1-6, with D hard to call. This CDR3 is built from 15 residues. Germline V gene sequence: CDR1 ENHRY, CDR2 SYGVKD. The germline V and J ends were trimmed by 4 bases and 7 bases, with 14 bases remaining between them. CDR3 in amino acids: CAISVEVTGNSPLHF. The CDR3 DNA follows: TGTGCCATCAGTGTGGAAGTGACTGGGAATTCACCCCTCCACTTT.

The chain uses TRBV19 and TRBJ1-1; 9 nucleotides match TRBD1. The CDR3 totals 15 residues. The V segment lost 6 bases and the J segment 4 bases; nucleotides outside the gene matches: 9. Germline V gene lookup returns CDR1 LNHDA and CDR2 SQIVND (reference sequence). The CDR3 sequence is CASRSGTGFFTEAFF. The CDR3 region has the DNA TGTGCCAGTAGGTCCGGGACAGGGTTCTTCACTGAAGCTTTCTTT.

The chain joins TRBV7-9 to TRBJ2-5; 7 nucleotides align to TRBD2. The CDR3 is made up of 16 amino acids. CDR1 and CDR2 (germline): SEHNR, FQNEAQ (reference sequence). J was trimmed by 5 bases and V by 5 bases; bases with no gene match: 14. The CDR3 loop is CASSRNWGGNTETQYF. CDR3 nucleotide sequence: TGTGCCAGCAGCAGAAACTGGGGGGGGAACACGGAGACCCAGTACTTC.

The chain couples TRBV2 to TRBJ1-2, with D unclear. The germline V and J ends were trimmed by 5 bases and 7 bases, with 11 bases remaining between them. Germline V CDR1 and CDR2: SNHLY, FYNNEI. This CDR3 contains 12 residues. The DNA for the CDR3 is TGTGCCAGCAGTATCAATGCCGGTGGCTACACCTTC. Its protein is CASSINAGGYTF.

The chain links TRBV27 to TRBJ1-2, with no clear D. Per germline, CDR1 MNHEY and CDR2 SMNVEV (reference sequence). The V end lost 0 bases, the J end lost 0 bases, and 8 bases lay between the germline ends. The CDR3 is 15 residues long. CDR3 residues: CASSLSGSSNYGYTF. In nucleotides, the CDR3 is TGTGCCAGCAGTTTATCTGGCAGTTCTAACTATGGCTACACCTTC.

The chain employs TRBV28 and TRBJ1-4; the match to TRBD1 covers 9 bases. Germline V CDR1 and CDR2: MDHEN, SYDVKM. Trimming cost V 6 bases and J 8 bases; bases outside gene matches: 10. The CDR3 totals 15 residues. CDR3 in amino acids: CASSYPGQGGEKLFF. CDR3 sequence (DNA): TGTGCCAGCAGCTACCCGGGACAGGGAGGAGAAAAACTGTTTTTT.

The V and J genes are TRBV4-1 and TRBJ2-1; D is possibly TRBD1 (5 bases). Germline lookup yields CDR1 MGHRA and CDR2 YSYEKL. The CDR3 runs to 16 residues. Trimming shortened V by 2 bases and J by 0 bases, and 11 bases separated the two germline ends. As DNA, the CDR3 is TGCGCCAGCAGCCAAAGACAGAGTAGCTCCTACAATGAGCAGTTCTTC. Encoded protein: CASSQRQSSSYNEQFF.

The CDR3 loop reads CASSQEGGQVGSPLHF. The CDR3 region has the DNA TGTGCCAGCAGCCAAGAAGGGGGCCAGGTCGGTTCACCCCTCCACTTT. The chain carries TRBV4-2 and TRBJ1-6; TRBD1 aligns across 7 bases. Per germline, CDR1 LGHNA and CDR2 YNFKEQ. The CDR3 loop spans 16 amino acids. V gave up 0 bases and J gave up 9 bases; unmatched junction bases: 8.

The genes are TRBV9 and TRBJ2-3, with 10 bases aligning to TRBD1. V shed 1 base, J shed 3 bases, and the junction held 5 bases outside the gene matches. The CDR3 has 16 amino acids. Germline CDR1 is SGDLS and CDR2 is YYNGEE. CDR3 DNA sequence: TGTGCCAGCAGCGTAATCTGGGGACAGGGGACAGATACGCAGTATTTT. Protein: CASSVIWGQGTDTQYF.

The chain recombines TRBV10-3 with TRBJ2-2, with D maybe TRBD1 (5 bases). Germline values: CDR1 ENHRY, CDR2 SYGVKD. This CDR3 contains 14 residues. The V end lost 2 bases, the J end lost 7 bases, and 11 bases lay between the germline ends. CDR3 DNA: TGTGCCATCAGTGAGGGGGAAGACAGCGGGGAGCTGTTTTTT. This codes for CAISEGEDSGELFF.

The gene calls are TRBV4-2 and TRBJ1-1; 8 positions match TRBD1. V lost 3 bases to trimming and J lost 1 base; unmatched junction nucleotides: 4. Germline CDR1 is LGHNA and CDR2 is YNFKEQ. The length of the CDR3 is 15 residues. The CDR3 sequence is CASSHSDRANTEAFF. The DNA of the CDR3 is TGTGCCAGCAGCCACTCGGACAGGGCGAACACTGAAGCTTTCTTT.

The chain combines TRBV23-1 with TRBJ2-4; D is undetermined. TRBV23-1 is noted as an ORF with a role that remains uncertain. V lost 2 bases to trimming and J lost 0 bases, with 5 bases between them. The CDR3 extends over 14 amino acids. The CDR3 DNA reads TGCGCCAGCAGTCAAACGGTAGCCAAAAACATTCAGTACTTC. This translates into CASSQTVAKNIQYF.

This chain links TRBV13 with TRBJ2-5; 7 nucleotides agree with TRBD2. This CDR3 has 14 amino acids. After removal of 1 base from V and 1 base from J, the junction contained 0 bases not matched to a gene. Germline CDR1 PRHDT, CDR2 FYEKMQ (reference sequence). CDR3 protein: CASSLAGGQETQYF. As DNA, the CDR3 is TGTGCCAGCAGCTTAGCGGGGGGCCAAGAGACCCAGTACTTC.

The chain carries TRBV5-1 and TRBJ2-6, with TRBD2 as a possible D gene (5 bases). The germline V and J ends were trimmed by 3 bases and 0 bases, with 10 bases remaining between them. CDR1 is SGHRS, CDR2 YFSETQ, per germline. This CDR3 region has 16 residues. The CDR3 region has the DNA TGCGCCAGCAGCTCGGGGAGTAACTCTGGGGCCAACGTCCTGACTTTC. This sequence encodes CASSSGSNSGANVLTF. Full variable domain (missing parts from reference TRBV5-1 and TRBJ2-6): KAGVTQTPRYLIKTRGQQVTLSCSPISGHRSVSWYQQTPGQGLQFLFEYFSETQRNKGNFPGRFSGRQFSNSRSEMNVSTLELGDSALYLCASSSGSNSGANVLTFGAGSRLTVL.

The chain couples TRBV2 to TRBJ1-3; 9 bases match TRBD1. The CDR3 consists of 16 residues. V dropped 3 bases and J dropped 0; count of bases not matched to a gene: 3. Germline loops: CDR1 SNHLY, CDR2 FYNNEI. DNA for the CDR3: TGTGCCAGCAGTGAGAACAGGGGGCTCTCTGGAAACACCATATATTTT. Residues: CASSENRGLSGNTIYF.

The CDR3 DNA is TGTGCCAGCAAGACTGTAAATACGCAGTATTTT. Amino acid sequence: CASKTVNTQYF. The chain uses TRBV2 and TRBJ2-3; D unresolved. Trimming shortened V by 7 bases and J by 7 bases, and 9 bases separated the two germline ends. This CDR3 comprises 11 residues. The V gene's germline CDR1 is SNHLY and CDR2 FYNNEI.

This clone was seen only once. The chain couples TRBV30 to TRBJ1-6; tentative D call: TRBD1 (6 bases). Germline V gives CDR1 GTSNPN, CDR2 SVGIG (reference sequence). Deletions cut 5 bases from V and 7 bases from J, with 12 bases between. This CDR3 region has 13 residues. The CDR3 loop is CAWSRTANSPLHF. CDR3 bases: TGTGCCTGGTCCCGGACAGCAAATTCACCCCTCCACTTT.

The chain recombines TRBV19 with TRBJ1-5, with D tentatively TRBD1 (5 bases). The V and J ends lost 3 bases and 9 bases respectively, with 12 bases between them. The CDR3 loop spans 13 amino acids. Per the germline V gene, CDR1 is LNHDA and CDR2 is SQIVND (reference sequence). CDR3 bases: TGTGCCAGTAGTATGGCCCTCAGGGTGCCCCAGCATTTT. It encodes CASSMALRVPQHF. Full variable domain (missing parts from reference TRBV19 and TRBJ1-5): DGGITQSPKYLFRKEGQNVTLSCEQNLNHDAMYWYRQDPGQGLRLIYYSQIVNDFQKGDIAEGYSVSREKKESFPLTVTSAQKNPTAFYLCASSMALRVPQHFGDGTRLSIL.

This clone was seen just once. The chain uses TRBV19 and TRBJ1-5; 9 bases map to TRBD1. Germline V CDR1 and CDR2: LNHDA, SQIVND (reference sequence). This CDR3 is 16 amino acids long. V lost 8 bases and J lost 0; bases outside the gene matches: 8. The CDR3 loop reads CASGTGRRFSNQPQHF. The CDR3, as DNA: TGTGCCAGTGGGACAGGGAGGCGATTTAGCAATCAGCCCCAGCATTTT.

Points on this clone: The germline gene is not matched at one end of the junction; a read error may be the cause. CDR3 region: CASSLGLGETQYF. In nucleotides, the CDR3 is TGTGCCAGCAGCCTAGGACTAGGAGAGACCCAGTACTTC. The chain recombines TRBV13 with TRBJ2-5; 7 bases agree with TRBD2. Germline CDR1 and CDR2: PRHDT and FYEKMQ (reference sequence). There are 13 residues in the CDR3.